Listed below are T cell receptor beta chains from one sample, sequenced in a study of blood T cells in healthy people across ages. MiXCR, run by TCRdb on the 5' RACE reads, gives a single entry per CDR3 protein. The repertoire holds 600,000 to 800,000 distinct CDR3 sequences, with approximately 21% as singletons. Source material: blood. Receptor source: a man between 65 and 85 years old in good health. Each CDR3 is given with its conserved first and last residue. The D gene is left open where the match is weak. Rows give clone size only sometimes, using once, few, many, or a class for an expanded clone.

.,TRBV7-9,.,TRBJ2-5,CASSQDPFRTQYF,TGTGCCAGCAGCCAGGACCCATTCAGGACCCAGTACTTC
.,TRBV29-1,.,TRBJ2-1,CSVASGNNEQFF,TGCAGCGTTGCCAGCGGCAACAATGAGCAGTTCTTC
.,TRBV6-5,.,TRBJ2-1,CASSYSFADYNEQFF,TGTGCCAGCAGTTACTCGTTTGCAGATTACAATGAGCAGTTCTTC
.,TRBV20-1,.,TRBJ2-7,CSATGTPLEQYF,TGCAGTGCTACCGGGACCCCCCTCGAGCAGTACTTC
.,TRBV3-1,.,TRBJ2-7,CASRSGPYEQHF,TGTGCCAGCAGGTCGGGGCCCTACGAGCAGCACTTC
TRBD2,TRBV5-8,few,TRBJ2-1,CASSSTGTSYNEQFF,TGTGCCAGCAGCTCTACCGGGACTAGCTACAATGAGCAGTTCTTC
TRBD1,TRBV11-1,.,TRBJ1-1,CASSLSPDRSNTEAFF,TGTGCCAGCAGCTTAAGTCCGGACAGGAGTAACACTGAAGCTTTCTTT
TRBD1,TRBV29-1,few,TRBJ2-4,CSVDGQGIAKNIQYF,TGCAGCGTTGACGGACAGGGGATAGCCAAAAACATTCAGTACTTC
.,TRBV4-1,.,TRBJ2-7,CASSQDRRAGAYEQYF,TGCGCCAGCAGCCAAGATAGGAGGGCAGGGGCTTACGAGCAGTACTTC
.,TRBV5-1,.,TRBJ1-4,CASSDQLNEKLFF,TGCGCCAGCAGTGATCAGCTCAATGAAAAACTGTTTTTT
TRBD2,TRBV5-1,.,TRBJ2-1,CASSASGFNEQFF,TGCGCCAGCAGTGCTAGCGGGTTTAATGAGCAGTTCTTC
.,TRBV10-3,few,TRBJ2-5,CAISESPGPRETQYF,TGTGCCATCAGTGAGTCGCCCGGACCAAGGGAGACCCAGTACTTC
TRBD1,TRBV5-1,many,TRBJ2-2,CASSPRQGNTGELFF,TGTGCCAGCAGTCCCCGACAGGGGAACACCGGGGAGCTGTTTTTT
.,TRBV14,few,TRBJ2-5,CASSPLGSRGKYQETQYF,TGTGCCAGCAGCCCGCTGGGCAGTAGAGGAAAGTACCAAGAGACCCAGTACTTC
.,TRBV20-1,.,TRBJ2-5,CSTHRAQETQYF,TGCAGTACCCACAGGGCCCAAGAGACCCAGTACTTC
.,TRBV27,.,TRBJ2-7,CASSPYVRNRVSYEQYF,TGTGCCAGCAGTCCATACGTAAGGAATAGGGTCTCCTACGAGCAGTACTTC
TRBD2,TRBV10-3,.,TRBJ2-5,CATSSGSQKETQYF,TGTGCCACCTCCAGCGGGAGCCAAAAAGAGACCCAGTACTTC
.,TRBV5-1,.,TRBJ2-5,CASSLLGSVAQETQYF,TGCGCCAGCAGCTTGCTCGGGAGTGTGGCCCAAGAGACCCAGTACTTC
TRBD2,TRBV20-1,.,TRBJ2-1,CGATLAGFNEQFF,TGCGGTGCTACCCTAGCGGGATTCAATGAGCAGTTCTTC
.,TRBV7-8,few,TRBJ1-5,CASSLDSAQPQHF,TGTGCCAGCAGCCTCGACAGCGCTCAGCCCCAGCATTTT
.,TRBV29-1,.,TRBJ1-5,CSVVAGNQPQHF,TGCAGCGTTGTTGCAGGCAATCAGCCCCAGCATTTT
.,TRBV20-1,.,TRBJ2-1,CSASGGPTDEQFF,TGCAGTGCTAGCGGCGGGCCGACGGATGAGCAGTTCTTC
.,TRBV6-2/TRBV6-3,few,TRBJ2-1,CASSYGKRQFF,TGTGCCAGCAGTTACGGCAAGCGGCAGTTCTTC
TRBD2,TRBV6-2/TRBV6-3,few,TRBJ2-1,CASTSGTSGYNEQFF,TGTGCCAGCACGTCCGGGACTAGCGGATACAATGAGCAGTTCTTC
.,TRBV28,.,TRBJ2-1,CASRGSGGAYNEQFF,TGTGCCAGCAGGGGTAGCGGCGGCGCCTACAATGAGCAGTTCTTC
TRBD2,TRBV7-2,many,TRBJ2-5,CASSLDWLAGARAQYF,TGTGCCAGCAGCTTAGACTGGCTAGCGGGGGCTCGGGCTCAGTACTTC
TRBD2,TRBV11-2,.,TRBJ2-3,CASSSGTSGSSDTDTQYF,TGTGCCAGCAGCTCTGGGACTAGCGGGAGCTCGGACACAGATACGCAGTATTTT
.,TRBV29-1,.,TRBJ2-2,CSVFGGLNTGELFF,TGCAGCGTTTTCGGCGGACTGAACACCGGGGAGCTGTTTTTT
.,TRBV20-1,few,TRBJ2-7,CSAPRLVEQCF,TGCAGTGCTCCCCGGCTAGTCGAGCAGTGCTTC
TRBD2,TRBV18,few,TRBJ2-1,CASSPPSGSRNEQFF,TGTGCCAGCTCACCACCTAGCGGGAGCCGCAATGAGCAGTTCTTC
.,TRBV5-1,many,TRBJ1-4,CASSLNSLGEKLFF,TGCGCCAGCAGCTTGAACAGCCTTGGGGAAAAACTGTTTTTT
.,TRBV18,.,TRBJ1-4,CASSPPNRVPNEKLFF,TGTGCCAGCTCACCACCAAACAGGGTCCCTAATGAAAAACTGTTTTTT
.,TRBV5-8,few,TRBJ1-3,CASSLDTGTGNTIYF,TGTGCCAGCAGCTTGGATACAGGGACTGGAAACACCATATATTTT
.,TRBV5-6,few,TRBJ1-1,CASSSLVEAFF,TGTGCCAGCAGCTCTCTAGTTGAAGCTTTCTTT
TRBD2,TRBV7-9,few,TRBJ2-7,CASSVGGGNDEQYF,TGTGCCAGCAGCGTCGGGGGAGGGAACGACGAGCAGTACTTC
.,TRBV2,few,TRBJ1-5,CASSEEEGMGQPQHF,TGTGCCAGCAGCGAGGAGGAGGGGATGGGACAGCCCCAGCATTTT
.,TRBV5-1,.,TRBJ2-2,CASSLNSAGELFF,TGCGCCAGCAGCTTGAATTCGGCCGGGGAGCTGTTTTTT
.,TRBV12-3/TRBV12-4,few,TRBJ2-2,CASTLERSGTGELFF,TGTGCCAGCACCTTGGAGCGGAGCGGAACCGGGGAGCTGTTTTTT
.,TRBV20-1,.,TRBJ2-1,CSARGLGISSYNEQFF,TGCAGTGCTAGAGGACTAGGGATCTCCTCCTACAATGAGCAGTTCTTC
TRBD1,TRBV20-1,.,TRBJ2-1,CSDRRTGYNEQFF,TGCAGTGATAGAAGGACAGGGTATAATGAGCAGTTCTTC
.,TRBV20-1,many,TRBJ2-6,CSASQPGASGANVLTF,TGCAGTGCTAGTCAGCCAGGGGCCTCTGGGGCCAACGTCCTGACTTTC
TRBD2,TRBV12-3/TRBV12-4,many,TRBJ2-5,CASSMGLAGLLYF,TGTGCCAGCAGTATGGGACTAGCGGGGCTGTTGTACTTC
.,TRBV7-9,few,TRBJ2-1,CASSLEQVASVEQFF,TGTGCCAGCAGCTTAGAGCAGGTGGCATCTGTCGAGCAGTTCTTC
.,TRBV4-1,few,TRBJ1-1,CASSQDIRGITEAFF,TGCGCCAGCAGCCAAGATATTCGTGGGATCACTGAAGCTTTCTTT
.,TRBV28,.,TRBJ1-4,CASSIPDMSEKLFF,TGTGCCAGCAGTATACCGGACATGAGTGAAAAACTGTTTTTT
.,TRBV28,.,TRBJ1-5,CASTGPSNQPQHF,TGTGCCAGCACCGGACCGAGCAATCAGCCCCAGCATTTT
.,TRBV5-1,many,TRBJ1-1,CASSLAGMDTEAFF,TGCGCCAGCAGCTTGGCAGGGATGGACACTGAAGCTTTCTTT